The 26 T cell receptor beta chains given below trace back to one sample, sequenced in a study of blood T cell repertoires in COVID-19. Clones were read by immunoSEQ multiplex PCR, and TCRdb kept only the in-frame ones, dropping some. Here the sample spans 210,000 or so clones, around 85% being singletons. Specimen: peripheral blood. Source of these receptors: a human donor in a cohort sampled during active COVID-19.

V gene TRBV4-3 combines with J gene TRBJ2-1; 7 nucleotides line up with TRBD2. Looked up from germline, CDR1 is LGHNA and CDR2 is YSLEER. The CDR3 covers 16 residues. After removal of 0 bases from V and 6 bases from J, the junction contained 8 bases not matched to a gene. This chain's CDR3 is CASSQDHGGGPNEQFF. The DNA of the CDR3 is TGCGCCAGCAGCCAAGATCACGGGGGAGGGCCCAATGAGCAGTTCTTC.

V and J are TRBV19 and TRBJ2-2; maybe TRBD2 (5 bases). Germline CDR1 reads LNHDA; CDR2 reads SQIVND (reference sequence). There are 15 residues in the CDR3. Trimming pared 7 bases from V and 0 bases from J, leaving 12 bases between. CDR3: CASKVVGANTGELFF. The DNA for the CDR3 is TGTGCCAGTAAGGTCGTGGGAGCGAACACCGGGGAGCTGTTTTTT.

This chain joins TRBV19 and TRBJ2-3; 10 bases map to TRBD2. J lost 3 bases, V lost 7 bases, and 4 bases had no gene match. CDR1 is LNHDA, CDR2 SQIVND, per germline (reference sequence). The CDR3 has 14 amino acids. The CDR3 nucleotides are TGTGCCAGTAAGAATAGCGGGGGGACAGATACGCAGTATTTT. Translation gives CASKNSGGTDTQYF. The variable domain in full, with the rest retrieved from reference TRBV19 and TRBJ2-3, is DGGITQSPKYLFRKEGQNVTLSCEQNLNHDAMYWYRQDPGQGLRLIYYSQIVNDFQKGDIAEGYSVSREKKESFPLTVTSAQKNPTAFYLCASKNSGGTDTQYFGPGTRLTVL.

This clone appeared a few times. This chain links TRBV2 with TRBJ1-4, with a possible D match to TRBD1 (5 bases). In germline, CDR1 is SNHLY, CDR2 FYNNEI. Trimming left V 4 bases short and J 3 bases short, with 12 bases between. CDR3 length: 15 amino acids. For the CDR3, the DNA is TGTGCCAGCAGTGTTACCAGGGTACCTAATGAAAAACTGTTTTTT. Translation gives CASSVTRVPNEKLFF.

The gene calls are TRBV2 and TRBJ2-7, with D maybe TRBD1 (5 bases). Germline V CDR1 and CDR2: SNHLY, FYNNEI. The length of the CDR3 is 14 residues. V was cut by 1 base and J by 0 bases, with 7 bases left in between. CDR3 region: CASSEEQVSYEQYF. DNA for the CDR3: TGTGCCAGCAGTGAAGAACAGGTCTCCTACGAGCAGTACTTC.

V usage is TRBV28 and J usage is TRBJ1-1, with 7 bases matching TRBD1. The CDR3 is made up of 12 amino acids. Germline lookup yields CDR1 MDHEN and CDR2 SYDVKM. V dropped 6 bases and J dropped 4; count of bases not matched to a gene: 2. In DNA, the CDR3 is TGTGCCAGCAGGGCAGGGGGCACTGAAGCTTTCTTT. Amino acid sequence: CASRAGGTEAFF.

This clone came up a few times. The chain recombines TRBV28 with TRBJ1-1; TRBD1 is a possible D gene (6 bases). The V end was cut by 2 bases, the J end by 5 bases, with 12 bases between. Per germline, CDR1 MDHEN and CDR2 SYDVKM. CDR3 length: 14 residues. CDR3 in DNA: TGTGCCAGCAGTTTAGACCTTAGGGGGACTGAAGCTTTCTTT. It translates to CASSLDLRGTEAFF.

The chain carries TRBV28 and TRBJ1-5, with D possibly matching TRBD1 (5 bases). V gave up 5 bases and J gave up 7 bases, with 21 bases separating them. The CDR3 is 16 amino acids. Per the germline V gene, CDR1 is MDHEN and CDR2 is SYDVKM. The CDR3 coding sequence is TGTGCCAGCAGTCTCTGGATTAGGGGTAGGATGCAGCCCCAGCATTTT. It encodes CASSLWIRGRMQPQHF.

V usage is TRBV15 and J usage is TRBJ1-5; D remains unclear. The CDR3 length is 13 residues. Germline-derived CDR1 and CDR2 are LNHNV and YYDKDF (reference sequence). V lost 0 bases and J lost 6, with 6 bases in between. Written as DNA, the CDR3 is TGTGCCACCAGCAGAGAGAATAGTCAGCCCCAGCATTTT. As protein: CATSRENSQPQHF. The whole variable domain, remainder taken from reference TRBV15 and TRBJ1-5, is DAMVIQNPRYQVTQFGKPVTLSCSQTLNHNVMYWYQQKSSQAPKLLFHYYDKDFNNEADTPDNFQSRRPNTSFCFLDIRSPGLGDTAMYLCATSRENSQPQHFGDGTRLSIL.

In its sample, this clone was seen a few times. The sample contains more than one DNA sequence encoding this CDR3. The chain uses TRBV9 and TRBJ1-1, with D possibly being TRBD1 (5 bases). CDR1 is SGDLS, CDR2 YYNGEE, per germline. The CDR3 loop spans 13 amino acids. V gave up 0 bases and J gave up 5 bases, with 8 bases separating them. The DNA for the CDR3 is TGTGCCAGCAGCGTAGCAGGGCGGACTGAAGCTTTCTTT. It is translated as CASSVAGRTEAFF.

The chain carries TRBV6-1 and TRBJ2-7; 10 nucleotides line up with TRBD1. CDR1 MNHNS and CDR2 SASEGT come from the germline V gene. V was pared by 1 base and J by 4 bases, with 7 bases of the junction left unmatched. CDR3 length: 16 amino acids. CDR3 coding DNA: TGTGCCAGCAGTGAAGGGGGGACAGGGGCGTTGTACGAGCAGTACTTC. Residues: CASSEGGTGALYEQYF.

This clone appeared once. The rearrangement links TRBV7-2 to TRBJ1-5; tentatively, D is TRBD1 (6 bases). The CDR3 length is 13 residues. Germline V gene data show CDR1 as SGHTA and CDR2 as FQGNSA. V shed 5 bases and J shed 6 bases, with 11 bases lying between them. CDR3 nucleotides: TGTGCCAGCAGCGCAGGGGTGGGTCAGCCCCAGCATTTT. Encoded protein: CASSAGVGQPQHF.

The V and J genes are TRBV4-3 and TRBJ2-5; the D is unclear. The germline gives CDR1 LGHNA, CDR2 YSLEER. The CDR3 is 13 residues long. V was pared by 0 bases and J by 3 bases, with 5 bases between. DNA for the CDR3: TGCGCCAGCAGCCAAGATTCAGAAGAGACCCAGTACTTC. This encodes CASSQDSEETQYF.

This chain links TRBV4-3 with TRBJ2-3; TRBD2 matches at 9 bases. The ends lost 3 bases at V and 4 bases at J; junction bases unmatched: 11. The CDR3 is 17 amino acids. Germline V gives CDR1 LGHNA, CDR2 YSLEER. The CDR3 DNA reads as TGCGCCAGCAGCCATTCCTTTAGCGGGAGTGGCGCAGATACGCAGTATTTT. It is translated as CASSHSFSGSGADTQYF.

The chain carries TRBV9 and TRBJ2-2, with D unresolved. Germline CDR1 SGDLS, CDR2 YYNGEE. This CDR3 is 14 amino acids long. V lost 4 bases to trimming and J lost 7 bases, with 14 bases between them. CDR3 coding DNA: TGTGCCAGCAGCCCGTTCGGTCCTAGCGGGGAGCTGTTTTTT. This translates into CASSPFGPSGELFF.

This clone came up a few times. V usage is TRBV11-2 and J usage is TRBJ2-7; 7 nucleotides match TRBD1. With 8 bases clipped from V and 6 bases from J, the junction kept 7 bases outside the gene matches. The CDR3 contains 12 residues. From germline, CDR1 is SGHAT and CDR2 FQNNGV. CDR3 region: CASRGTVPEQYF. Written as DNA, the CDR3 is TGTGCCAGCCGAGGGACAGTGCCCGAGCAGTACTTC. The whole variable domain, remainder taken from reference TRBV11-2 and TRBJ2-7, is EAGVAQSPRYKIIEKRQSVAFWCNPISGHATLYWYQQILGQGPKLLIQFQNNGVVDDSQLPKDRFSAERLKGVDSTLKIQPAKLEDSAVYLCASRGTVPEQYFGPGTRLTVT.

CDR3 bases: TGCGCCAGCAGCCCCTTTGCGGAGGGGCACACAGATACGCAGTATTTT. Its protein product is CASSPFAEGHTDTQYF. The V gene is TRBV4-3, the J gene TRBJ2-3; TRBD2 might be the D (6 bases). Germline lookup yields CDR1 LGHNA and CDR2 YSLEER. Trimming stripped 4 bases from V and 2 bases from J, with 16 bases between. This CDR3 comprises 16 residues.

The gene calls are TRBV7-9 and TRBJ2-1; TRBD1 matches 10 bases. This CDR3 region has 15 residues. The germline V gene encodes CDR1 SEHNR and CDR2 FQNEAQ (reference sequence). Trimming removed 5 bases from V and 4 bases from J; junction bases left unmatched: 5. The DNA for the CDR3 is TGTGCCAGCAGCCCGGGACAGGGGCAGTACAATGAGCAGTTCTTC. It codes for CASSPGQGQYNEQFF.

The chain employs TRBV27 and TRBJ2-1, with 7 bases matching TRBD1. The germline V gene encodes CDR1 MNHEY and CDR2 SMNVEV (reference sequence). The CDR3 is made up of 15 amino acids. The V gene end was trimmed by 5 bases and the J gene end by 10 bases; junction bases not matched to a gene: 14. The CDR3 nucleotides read TGTGCCAGCAGTCGCCCTAACAGGGCAGGGGGAGAGCAGTTCTTC. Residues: CASSRPNRAGGEQFF.

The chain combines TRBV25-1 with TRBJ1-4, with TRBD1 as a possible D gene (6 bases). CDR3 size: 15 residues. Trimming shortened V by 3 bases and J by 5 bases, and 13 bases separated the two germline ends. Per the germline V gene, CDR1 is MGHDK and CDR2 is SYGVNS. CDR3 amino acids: CASSEVRQVNEKLFF. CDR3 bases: TGTGCCAGCAGTGAGGTTCGACAGGTGAATGAAAAACTGTTTTTT.

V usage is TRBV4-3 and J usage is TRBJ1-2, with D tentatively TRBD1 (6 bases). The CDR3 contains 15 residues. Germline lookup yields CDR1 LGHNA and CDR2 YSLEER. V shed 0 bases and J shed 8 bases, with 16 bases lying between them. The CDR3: CASSQDLTGSRGYTF. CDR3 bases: TGCGCCAGCAGCCAAGATTTAACAGGGTCCCGCGGCTACACCTTC.

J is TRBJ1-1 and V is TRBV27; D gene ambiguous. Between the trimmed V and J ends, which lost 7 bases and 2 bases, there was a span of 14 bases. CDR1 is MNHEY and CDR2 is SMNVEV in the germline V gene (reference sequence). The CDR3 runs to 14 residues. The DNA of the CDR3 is TGTGCCAGCAAAGCGGGAGGGCATAACACTGAAGCTTTCTTT. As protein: CASKAGGHNTEAFF.

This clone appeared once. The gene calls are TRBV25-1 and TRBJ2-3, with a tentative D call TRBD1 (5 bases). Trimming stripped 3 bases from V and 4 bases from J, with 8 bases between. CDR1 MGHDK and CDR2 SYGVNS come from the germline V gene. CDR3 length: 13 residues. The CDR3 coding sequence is TGTGCCAGCAGTGATCAGGGTCCAGATACGCAGTATTTT. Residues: CASSDQGPDTQYF.

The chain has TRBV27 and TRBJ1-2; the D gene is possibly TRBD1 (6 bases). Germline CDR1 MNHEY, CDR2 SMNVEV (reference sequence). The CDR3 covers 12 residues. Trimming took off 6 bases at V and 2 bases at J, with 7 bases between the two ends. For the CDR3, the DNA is TGTGCCAGCAGCAGGGGAAACTATGGCTACACCTTC. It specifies CASSRGNYGYTF.

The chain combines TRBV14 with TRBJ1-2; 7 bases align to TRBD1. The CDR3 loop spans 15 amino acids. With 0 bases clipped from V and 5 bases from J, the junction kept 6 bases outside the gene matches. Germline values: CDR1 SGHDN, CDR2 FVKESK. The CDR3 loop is CASSQDTGDFYGYTF. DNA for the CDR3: TGTGCCAGCAGCCAAGATACAGGGGATTTTTATGGCTACACCTTC.

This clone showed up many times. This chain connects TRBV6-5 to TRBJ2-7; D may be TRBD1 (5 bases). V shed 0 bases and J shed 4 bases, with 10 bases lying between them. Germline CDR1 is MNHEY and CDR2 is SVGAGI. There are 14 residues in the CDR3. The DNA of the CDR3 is TGTGCCAGCAGTTACTCATCCAGGGCTTACGAGCAGTACTTC. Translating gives CASSYSSRAYEQYF.